One and the same sample provided the 21 T cell receptor beta chains below, sequenced in a study of cytomegalovirus exposure and HLA in healthy donors. Produced via immunoSEQ multiplex PCR; TCRdb's table is partial and in-frame only. The sample has tens of thousands of clones; roughly 94% are singletons. Sample: PBMCs. Source of these receptors: a woman younger than 35 in good health and CMV-seropositive.

The V call is TRBV13, the J call TRBJ1-6, with 11 bases lining up with TRBD1. Germline CDR1 reads PRHDT; CDR2 reads FYEKMQ (reference sequence). The CDR3 covers 17 residues. Trimming at V came to 1 base and at J to 8 bases, leaving 7 bases not matched to a gene. CDR3 sequence reads: CASSLEGTGGQDSPLHF. CDR3 bases: TGTGCCAGCAGCTTAGAGGGGACAGGGGGTCAGGATTCACCCCTCCACTTT.

The rearrangement joins TRBV7-2 to TRBJ2-1, with a possible D match to TRBD2 (5 bases). This CDR3 has 16 amino acids. Trimming pared 1 base from V and 10 bases from J, leaving 20 bases between. The germline CDR1 and CDR2 sequences are SGHTA and FQGNSA. The CDR3 protein is CASSLGGVGGRSEQFF. CDR3 coding DNA: TGTGCCAGCAGCTTAGGAGGAGTCGGAGGCCGCTCCGAGCAGTTCTTC.

CDR3 bases: TGTGCCAGCAGCTTAGTCCCGGGGGGAATCCAAGAGACCCAGTACTTC. This encodes CASSLVPGGIQETQYF. The chain recombines TRBV7-9 with TRBJ2-5; 7 bases align to TRBD2. This CDR3 is built from 16 residues. Germline-derived CDR1 and CDR2 are SEHNR and FQNEAQ (reference sequence). The junction had 6 bases not matched to a gene; V was cut back by 1 base and J by 1 base.

The chain recombines TRBV29-1 with TRBJ2-7; 8 bases match TRBD2. J lost 7 bases, V lost 4 bases, and 9 bases had no gene match. Germline V CDR1 and CDR2: SQVTM, ANQGSEA. The CDR3 totals 13 residues. In nucleotides, the CDR3 is TGCAGCGTTGTGCCCCGGGAGGGGCGGGAGCAGTACTTC. This translates into CSVVPREGREQYF.

This chain connects TRBV14 to TRBJ2-5; no reliable D call. This CDR3 has 13 residues. With 1 base removed from V and 4 bases from J, the gap between germline ends came to 7 bases. Germline V CDR1 and CDR2: SGHDN, FVKESK. CDR3 in DNA: TGTGCCAGCAGCCAAGGGCCTGGAGAGACCCAGTACTTC. Protein sequence: CASSQGPGETQYF.

The rearrangement links TRBV30 to TRBJ1-2, with 7 bases lining up with TRBD1. Germline loops: CDR1 GTSNPN, CDR2 SVGIG (reference sequence). The trim removed 5 bases at V and 4 bases at J, leaving 13 bases unmatched. The CDR3 runs 15 residues. The DNA for the CDR3 is TGTGCCTGGGCAAGGGGGGACAGCCCCTTCTATGGCTACACCTTC. It is translated as CAWARGDSPFYGYTF.

The V call is TRBV29-1, the J call TRBJ2-7; 8 bases align to TRBD1. Trimming removed 4 bases from V and 1 base from J; junction bases left unmatched: 6. The CDR3 contains 14 residues. Germline values: CDR1 SQVTM, CDR2 ANQGSEA. CDR3 DNA: TGCAGCGTTGGCCCTGGGACAGGATCCTACGAGCAGTACTTC. This codes for CSVGPGTGSYEQYF.

J is TRBJ2-2 and V is TRBV29-1; TRBD2 is a possible D gene (6 bases). CDR1 and CDR2 (germline): SQVTM, ANQGSEA. This CDR3 region has 13 residues. The V gene lost 4 bases and the J gene lost 4 bases, with 10 bases spanning the gap. CDR3 DNA: TGCAGCGTTGCCCAGACTAGCACCGGGGAGCTGTTTTTT. Encoded protein: CSVAQTSTGELFF.

V is TRBV7-2 and J is TRBJ2-1; 12 nucleotides agree with TRBD2. The V and J ends lost 0 bases and 6 bases, in that order; junction bases with no gene match: 6. This CDR3 has 17 residues. Germline CDR1 and CDR2: SGHTA and FQGNSA. The CDR3 sequence: CASSLASLAGGRNEQFF. CDR3 nucleotide sequence: TGTGCCAGCAGCTTAGCCTCACTAGCGGGAGGCCGCAATGAGCAGTTCTTC.

In DNA form, the CDR3 reads TGCGCCAGCAGCCTGGACTACCAATACAATGAGCAGTTCTTC. It yields the protein CASSLDYQYNEQFF. V gene TRBV5-1 combines with J gene TRBJ2-1; tentative D call: TRBD2 (6 bases). Germline CDR1 and CDR2: SGHRS and YFSETQ. The CDR3 covers 14 residues. V lost 4 bases to trimming and J lost 4 bases, with 12 bases between them.

This chain connects TRBV9 to TRBJ2-1; 11 bases are a match to TRBD2. Germline lookup yields CDR1 SGDLS and CDR2 YYNGEE. This CDR3 contains 14 residues. V lost 1 base to trimming and J lost 15 bases; unmatched junction nucleotides: 9. Written as DNA, the CDR3 is TGTGCCAGCAGCGTATCAACTAGCGGGAGTAACCTGTTCTTC. The encoded protein is CASSVSTSGSNLFF. Variable domain in full (rest from reference TRBV9 and TRBJ2-1): DSGVTQTPKHLITATGQRVTLRCSPRSGDLSVYWYQQSLDQGLQFLIQYYNGEERAKGNILERFSAQQFPDLHSELNLSSLELGDSALYFCASSVSTSGSNLFFGPGTRLTVL.

This chain uses TRBV4-1 with TRBJ2-1; unclear D gene. V dropped 1 base and J dropped 5 bases, with 18 bases sitting between them. The germline V gene encodes CDR1 MGHRA and CDR2 YSYEKL. CDR3 length: 17 residues. CDR3 residues: CASSQGLDVIGDNEQFF. The DNA of the CDR3 is TGCGCCAGCAGCCAAGGGTTAGACGTCATAGGAGACAATGAGCAGTTCTTC.

This sequence joins TRBV2 and TRBJ2-1, with a possible D match to TRBD2 (6 bases). This CDR3 comprises 15 residues. CDR1 and CDR2 (germline): SNHLY, FYNNEI. With 2 bases removed from V and 5 bases from J, the gap between germline ends came to 13 bases. The CDR3 spells CASSESAGTDNEQFF. Here the CDR3 DNA reads TGTGCCAGCAGTGAATCGGCGGGAACTGACAATGAGCAGTTCTTC. The full variable domain, in which reference TRBV2 and TRBJ2-1 provide the parts outside the CDR3, is EPEVTQTPSHQVTQMGQEVILRCVPISNHLYFYWYRQILGQKVEFLVSFYNNEISEKSEIFDDQFSVERPDGSNFTLKIRSTKLEDSAMYFCASSESAGTDNEQFFGPGTRLTVL.

CDR3 in amino acids: CASSAQGTTGELFF. In DNA form, the CDR3 reads TGTGCCAGCAGTGCTCAGGGGACCACCGGGGAGCTGTTTTTT. V and J are TRBV27 and TRBJ2-2; D possibly corresponds to TRBD1 (6 bases). This CDR3 has 14 amino acids. Germline V gives CDR1 MNHEY, CDR2 SMNVEV (reference sequence). Trimming shortened V by 5 bases and J by 4 bases, and 11 bases separated the two germline ends.

The rearrangement links TRBV27 to TRBJ1-5, with D tentatively TRBD1 (6 bases). The V gene lost 8 bases and the J gene lost 5 bases, with 13 bases spanning the gap. The CDR3 extends over 13 amino acids. Per germline, CDR1 MNHEY and CDR2 SMNVEV (reference sequence). The chain's CDR3 is CASRGQYYQPQHF. As DNA, the CDR3 is TGTGCCAGCCGCGGACAGTATTATCAGCCCCAGCATTTT.

The chain joins TRBV9 to TRBJ2-3, with 8 bases that match TRBD1. The CDR3 runs 14 residues. Germline V gene sequence: CDR1 SGDLS, CDR2 YYNGEE. Unmatched junction bases numbered 5, after V lost 4 bases and J lost 4 bases. CDR3 in DNA: TGTGCCAGCAGCCCCAGGGGGCCCCCAGATACGCAGTATTTT. Its protein is CASSPRGPPDTQYF.

The V call is TRBV5-1, the J call TRBJ1-4; TRBD1 matches 8 bases. The CDR3 extends over 16 amino acids. Germline CDR1 reads SGHRS; CDR2 reads YFSETQ. J gave up 7 bases and V 0 bases, and 8 bases lay outside the gene matches. CDR3 bases: TGCGCCAGCAGCTTGGTTCCTCAGGGGGCTGGTGAAAAACTGTTTTTT. As protein: CASSLVPQGAGEKLFF. Full variable domain (remainder filled in from reference TRBV5-1 and TRBJ1-4): KAGVTQTPRYLIKTRGQQVTLSCSPISGHRSVSWYQQTPGQGLQFLFEYFSETQRNKGNFPGRFSGRQFSNSRSEMNVSTLELGDSALYLCASSLVPQGAGEKLFFGSGTQLSVL.

In DNA, the CDR3 is TGCGCCAGCAGCTTGGCCGGACTGAGCTCCTACAATGAGCAGTTCTTC. Encoded protein: CASSLAGLSSYNEQFF. The chain employs TRBV5-1 and TRBJ2-1; the D gene is possibly TRBD2 (5 bases). Germline CDR1 is SGHRS and CDR2 is YFSETQ. This CDR3 is 16 amino acids long. The V end lost 0 bases, the J end lost 0 bases, and 10 bases lay between the germline ends.

The CDR3 spells CATSFGGGGNTIYF. CDR3 bases: TGTGCCACCAGCTTCGGGGGGGGTGGAAACACCATATATTTT. The rearrangement joins TRBV15 to TRBJ1-3; D is perhaps TRBD1 (5 bases). Looked up from germline, CDR1 is LNHNV and CDR2 is YYDKDF (reference sequence). V was clipped by 5 bases and J by 3 bases, with 11 bases between them. The CDR3 runs 14 residues.

V is TRBV30 and J is TRBJ1-6; the D gene is possibly TRBD1 (6 bases). V was shortened by 1 base and J by 7 bases, with 14 bases between the two germline ends. Germline V lookup: CDR1 GTSNPN, CDR2 SVGIG (reference sequence). The CDR3 runs 15 residues. CDR3 DNA sequence: TGTGCCTGGAGTGGGGACACCGGGATCAATTCACCCCTCCACTTT. Residues: CAWSGDTGINSPLHF.

The chain is built from TRBV5-1 and TRBJ2-7; TRBD1 agrees at 9 bases. Germline V gene lookup returns CDR1 SGHRS and CDR2 YFSETQ. The CDR3 has 17 amino acids. After removal of 4 bases from V and 4 bases from J, the junction contained 15 bases not matched to a gene. The CDR3 here is CASSPFSRTGVKYEQYF. DNA of the CDR3: TGCGCCAGCAGCCCGTTTAGCCGGACAGGGGTCAAGTACGAGCAGTACTTC.